This note documents a single T cell receptor beta chain sequence. The sample is drawn from a study of T cell repertoires in cytomegalovirus infection. This CDR3 is built from 17 residues. Germline V gives CDR1 DFQATT, CDR2 SNEGSKA (reference sequence). V shed 6 bases, J shed 6 bases, and the junction held 16 bases outside the gene matches. TCRdb fed the reads into MiXCR, producing one record per CDR3 protein. The sample contains about 740,000 distinct CDR3 sequences, about a third of which appear only once. The receptor's source is a human donor in good health (CMV status not recorded). Some clones in this sample may be carry-over from other donors' samples. The chain is built from TRBV20-1 and TRBJ2-7; 14 positions agree with TRBD2. Specimen: PBMCs. CDR3 DNA sequence: TGCAGTGCGCGAGGACTAGCGGGAGGCCCTATCCCCCTCGAGCAGTACTTC. It encodes CSARGLAGGPIPLEQYF.